This is a list of T cell receptor beta chains from one sample in a study of blood T cells in healthy people across ages. TCRdb redid the calling of the 5' RACE reads with MiXCR, one entry per CDR3 protein. The profile shows 2 million or so distinct CDR3 sequences, just under 50% of them singletons. The specimen was blood. The receptors were sampled from a woman between 35 and 50 years old in good health. CDR3s include the opening cysteine and the closing phenylalanine or tryptophan. The D gene is left open where the match is weak. Not all rows give a size; the values are once, few, many and, for expanded clones, a class.

clone size: -; J gene: TRBJ2-7; V gene: TRBV20-1; CDR3 length: 15; D gene: TRBD2; CDR3 protein: CSAREGAGDSYEQYF; CDR3 DNA: TGCAGTGCTAGAGAGGGAGCGGGGGATTCTTACGAGCAGTACTTC
clone size: few; J gene: TRBJ2-7; V gene: TRBV20-1; CDR3 length: 17; D gene: TRBD1; CDR3 protein: CSARLTNRDRGSYEQYF; CDR3 DNA: TGCAGTGCTAGATTGACAAACCGGGACAGGGGAAGCTACGAGCAGTACTTC
clone size: few; J gene: TRBJ2-7; V gene: TRBV11-2; CDR3 length: 14; D gene: -; CDR3 protein: CASSLEPTAYEQYF; CDR3 DNA: TGTGCCAGCAGCTTGGAACCGACAGCCTACGAGCAGTACTTC
clone size: -; J gene: TRBJ1-4; V gene: TRBV4-3; CDR3 length: 15; D gene: -; CDR3 protein: CASSLSGTTNEKLFF; CDR3 DNA: TGCGCCAGCAGCCTATCCGGGACAACTAATGAAAAACTGTTTTTT
clone size: -; J gene: TRBJ1-2; V gene: TRBV5-1; CDR3 length: 15; D gene: -; CDR3 protein: CASSLLAQGSYGYTF; CDR3 DNA: TGCGCCAGCAGCTTGTTGGCTCAGGGCTCGTATGGCTACACCTTC
clone size: few; J gene: TRBJ2-1; V gene: TRBV7-3; CDR3 length: 19; D gene: TRBD2; CDR3 protein: CASSSKERTSGGSYNEQFF; CDR3 DNA: TGTGCCAGCAGCTCTAAGGAAAGAACTAGCGGGGGTAGTTACAATGAGCAGTTCTTC
clone size: -; J gene: TRBJ2-1; V gene: TRBV9; CDR3 length: 15; D gene: TRBD2; CDR3 protein: CASSVGTSGGGEQFF; CDR3 DNA: TGTGCCAGCAGCGTAGGGACTAGCGGGGGCGGTGAGCAGTTCTTC
clone size: once; J gene: TRBJ2-5; V gene: TRBV6-4; CDR3 length: 13; D gene: TRBD2; CDR3 protein: CASGPRSGGTQYF; CDR3 DNA: TGTGCCAGCGGGCCACGGAGCGGGGGGACCCAGTACTTC
clone size: -; J gene: TRBJ2-5; V gene: TRBV6-2/TRBV6-3; CDR3 length: 17; D gene: TRBD2; CDR3 protein: CASRDPLLAGGQETQYF; CDR3 DNA: TGTGCCAGCAGAGACCCCCTACTAGCGGGGGGGCAAGAGACCCAGTACTTC
clone size: -; J gene: TRBJ2-3; V gene: TRBV4-2; CDR3 length: 16; D gene: -; CDR3 protein: CASSQDGTGPWDTQYF; CDR3 DNA: TGTGCCAGCAGCCAAGATGGAACAGGCCCCTGGGATACGCAGTATTTT
clone size: -; J gene: TRBJ1-5; V gene: TRBV20-1; CDR3 length: 14; D gene: -; CDR3 protein: CSARAGAGDQPQHF; CDR3 DNA: TGCAGTGCTAGAGCGGGGGCAGGGGATCAGCCCCAGCATTTT
clone size: -; J gene: TRBJ2-1; V gene: TRBV7-2; CDR3 length: 15; D gene: -; CDR3 protein: CASSYGASSYNEQFF; CDR3 DNA: TGTGCCAGCAGCTACGGGGCATCCTCCTACAATGAGCAGTTCTTC
clone size: few; J gene: TRBJ2-5; V gene: TRBV7-2; CDR3 length: 14; D gene: -; CDR3 protein: CASSRFVMGETQYF; CDR3 DNA: TGTGCCAGCAGCCGCTTCGTCATGGGAGAGACCCAGTACTTC
clone size: -; J gene: TRBJ2-5; V gene: TRBV7-2; CDR3 length: 15; D gene: TRBD2; CDR3 protein: CASSLDSGGRTAQYF; CDR3 DNA: TGTGCCAGCAGCTTAGATAGCGGGGGCCGTACGGCCCAGTACTTC
clone size: -; J gene: TRBJ2-3; V gene: TRBV2; CDR3 length: 14; D gene: TRBD1; CDR3 protein: CASSPDRGLYTQYF; CDR3 DNA: TGTGCCAGCAGCCCCGACAGGGGGCTGTATACGCAGTATTTT
clone size: once; J gene: TRBJ2-5; V gene: TRBV28; CDR3 length: 15; D gene: TRBD1; CDR3 protein: CASSLPTGYSETQYF; CDR3 DNA: TGTGCCAGCAGTTTACCGACAGGGTATTCGGAGACCCAGTACTTC
clone size: -; J gene: TRBJ1-1; V gene: TRBV6-5; CDR3 length: 12; D gene: -; CDR3 protein: CASSYQVGEAFF; CDR3 DNA: TGTGCCAGCAGTTACCAAGTGGGTGAAGCTTTCTTT
clone size: few; J gene: TRBJ2-1; V gene: TRBV28; CDR3 length: 12; D gene: TRBD1; CDR3 protein: CASNYRGNEQFF; CDR3 DNA: TGTGCCAGCAATTACAGGGGTAATGAGCAGTTCTTC
clone size: -; J gene: TRBJ2-3; V gene: TRBV7-2; CDR3 length: 14; D gene: -; CDR3 protein: CASSLGAVWDTQYF; CDR3 DNA: TGTGCCAGCAGCTTAGGGGCGGTGTGGGATACGCAGTATTTT
clone size: few; J gene: TRBJ1-4; V gene: TRBV4-3; CDR3 length: 15; D gene: TRBD1; CDR3 protein: CASSQAGTGGEKLFF; CDR3 DNA: TGCGCCAGCAGCCAGGCCGGGACAGGGGGGGAAAAACTGTTTTTT
clone size: -; J gene: TRBJ2-7; V gene: TRBV4-2; CDR3 length: 19; D gene: TRBD2; CDR3 protein: CASSRGLAGGSPVYNEQYF; CDR3 DNA: TGTGCCAGCAGCCGGGGGCTAGCGGGGGGCTCCCCCGTATACAATGAGCAGTACTTC
clone size: once; J gene: TRBJ2-5; V gene: TRBV19; CDR3 length: 16; D gene: -; CDR3 protein: CASSTRGGNRLETQYF; CDR3 DNA: TGTGCCAGTAGCACAAGGGGGGGGAACCGGCTAGAGACCCAGTACTTC
clone size: -; J gene: TRBJ2-1; V gene: TRBV7-8; CDR3 length: 15; D gene: TRBD2; CDR3 protein: CASSGSGGYYNEQFF; CDR3 DNA: TGTGCCAGCAGCGGTAGCGGGGGGTACTACAATGAGCAGTTCTTC
clone size: -; J gene: TRBJ2-3; V gene: TRBV5-1; CDR3 length: 17; D gene: -; CDR3 protein: CASSPFTGSSSTDTQYF; CDR3 DNA: TGCGCCAGCAGCCCGTTTACAGGGAGTTCTAGCACAGATACGCAGTATTTT
clone size: -; J gene: TRBJ1-2; V gene: TRBV28; CDR3 length: 13; D gene: -; CDR3 protein: CASSSPPRGGYTF; CDR3 DNA: TGTGCCAGCAGTTCACCGCCCCGTGGGGGCTACACCTTC
clone size: -; J gene: TRBJ2-3; V gene: TRBV9; CDR3 length: 14; D gene: -; CDR3 protein: CASSEPGRTDTQYF; CDR3 DNA: TGTGCCAGCAGCGAGCCCGGGCGCACAGATACGCAGTATTTT
clone size: once; J gene: TRBJ1-1; V gene: TRBV6-6; CDR3 length: 14; D gene: -; CDR3 protein: CASSPRVTNTEAFF; CDR3 DNA: TGTGCCAGCAGCCCAAGGGTAACGAACACTGAAGCTTTCTTT
clone size: -; J gene: TRBJ2-5; V gene: TRBV6-5; CDR3 length: 16; D gene: -; CDR3 protein: CAGNINRGLGQETQYF; CDR3 DNA: TGTGCCGGCAACATCAACCGAGGACTGGGTCAAGAGACCCAGTACTTC
clone size: -; J gene: TRBJ2-1; V gene: TRBV5-1; CDR3 length: 13; D gene: TRBD2; CDR3 protein: CASSGGDDNEQFF; CDR3 DNA: TGCGCCAGCAGCGGGGGGGATGACAATGAGCAGTTCTTC
clone size: -; J gene: TRBJ1-4; V gene: TRBV5-1; CDR3 length: 12; D gene: -; CDR3 protein: CASSSDSEKLFF; CDR3 DNA: TGCGCCAGCAGCTCAGACAGTGAAAAACTGTTTTTT
clone size: few; J gene: TRBJ2-6; V gene: TRBV4-3; CDR3 length: 20; D gene: -; CDR3 protein: CASSQVHIGQASSGANVLTF; CDR3 DNA: TGCGCCAGCAGCCAAGTACATATAGGACAAGCCAGCTCTGGGGCCAACGTCCTGACTTTC
clone size: few; J gene: TRBJ1-6; V gene: TRBV5-1; CDR3 length: 14; D gene: -; CDR3 protein: CASSSGHGNSPLHF; CDR3 DNA: TGCGCCAGCAGCTCAGGGCATGGTAATTCACCCCTCCACTTT
clone size: -; J gene: TRBJ2-1; V gene: TRBV5-1; CDR3 length: 19; D gene: -; CDR3 protein: CASSLRPLRQVGLDNEQFF; CDR3 DNA: TGCGCCAGCAGCTTGCGCCCTCTACGACAGGTAGGACTAGACAATGAGCAGTTCTTC
clone size: -; J gene: TRBJ2-1; V gene: TRBV28; CDR3 length: 19; D gene: TRBD2; CDR3 protein: CASSLPPGGVGPDYNEQFF; CDR3 DNA: TGTGCCAGCAGTTTACCCCCCGGGGGGGTAGGGCCAGACTACAATGAGCAGTTCTTC
clone size: -; J gene: TRBJ2-5; V gene: TRBV10-3; CDR3 length: 15; D gene: TRBD2; CDR3 protein: CAISHLGGGAEIQYF; CDR3 DNA: TGTGCCATCAGCCACCTGGGCGGGGGGGCTGAGATCCAGTACTTC
clone size: few; J gene: TRBJ1-2; V gene: TRBV6-5; CDR3 length: 12; D gene: TRBD1; CDR3 protein: CASRLDRDGYTF; CDR3 DNA: TGTGCCAGCAGACTTGACAGGGACGGCTACACCTTC
clone size: once; J gene: TRBJ1-1; V gene: TRBV11-1; CDR3 length: 14; D gene: -; CDR3 protein: CASSPPGPYTEAFF; CDR3 DNA: TGTGCCAGCAGCCCTCCCGGTCCGTACACTGAAGCTTTCTTT
clone size: -; J gene: TRBJ2-7; V gene: TRBV5-1; CDR3 length: 17; D gene: TRBD2; CDR3 protein: CASSKGLAGAGSYEQYF; CDR3 DNA: TGCGCCAGCAGCAAAGGACTAGCGGGGGCGGGTTCCTACGAGCAGTACTTC
clone size: few; J gene: TRBJ2-5; V gene: TRBV7-7; CDR3 length: 14; D gene: -; CDR3 protein: CASSLGGPVMVQYF; CDR3 DNA: TGTGCTAGCAGCTTAGGCGGACCGGTCATGGTCCAGTACTTC
clone size: few; J gene: TRBJ2-1; V gene: TRBV5-5; CDR3 length: 12; D gene: -; CDR3 protein: CASSLSRSEQFF; CDR3 DNA: TGTGCCAGCAGCTTGAGCAGGAGTGAGCAGTTCTTC
clone size: few; J gene: TRBJ2-5; V gene: TRBV6-2/TRBV6-3; CDR3 length: 13; D gene: TRBD1; CDR3 protein: CASRQTGRETQYF; CDR3 DNA: TGTGCCAGCAGACAGACAGGGAGAGAGACCCAGTACTTC
clone size: -; J gene: TRBJ2-7; V gene: TRBV3-1; CDR3 length: 12; D gene: -; CDR3 protein: CASSQRDAEQYF; CDR3 DNA: TGTGCCAGCAGCCAGCGGGACGCCGAGCAGTACTTC
clone size: many; J gene: TRBJ1-1; V gene: TRBV6-2/TRBV6-3; CDR3 length: 14; D gene: -; CDR3 protein: CASSYSPGDTEAFF; CDR3 DNA: TGTGCCAGCAGTTACTCCCCGGGGGACACTGAAGCTTTCTTT
clone size: -; J gene: TRBJ2-6; V gene: TRBV15; CDR3 length: 17; D gene: -; CDR3 protein: CATSSGDFGSGANVLTF; CDR3 DNA: TGTGCCACCAGCAGTGGGGACTTCGGCTCTGGGGCCAACGTCCTGACTTTC
clone size: few; J gene: TRBJ2-1; V gene: TRBV4-3; CDR3 length: 16; D gene: TRBD2; CDR3 protein: CASSQGGRGGRNEQFF; CDR3 DNA: TGCGCCAGCAGCCAAGGGGGTCGGGGGGGCAGGAATGAGCAGTTCTTC
clone size: -; J gene: TRBJ2-1; V gene: TRBV7-9; CDR3 length: 14; D gene: -; CDR3 protein: CASVFEEVNNEQFF; CDR3 DNA: TGTGCCAGCGTCTTCGAAGAAGTGAACAATGAGCAGTTCTTC
clone size: few; J gene: TRBJ2-1; V gene: TRBV28; CDR3 length: 17; D gene: TRBD2; CDR3 protein: CASSFPKGLAGASEQFF; CDR3 DNA: TGTGCCAGCAGTTTTCCGAAAGGACTAGCGGGGGCTAGCGAGCAGTTCTTC
clone size: -; J gene: TRBJ2-1; V gene: TRBV4-2; CDR3 length: 19; D gene: TRBD2; CDR3 protein: CASSQAGGLTGGPRDEQFF; CDR3 DNA: TGTGCCAGCAGCCAAGCGGGCGGGCTAACGGGGGGGCCAAGGGATGAGCAGTTCTTC
clone size: many; J gene: TRBJ2-7; V gene: TRBV12-3/TRBV12-4; CDR3 length: 12; D gene: TRBD1; CDR3 protein: CASSEQGTEQYF; CDR3 DNA: TGTGCCAGCAGCGAACAGGGGACGGAGCAGTACTTC
clone size: few; J gene: TRBJ1-5; V gene: TRBV6-5; CDR3 length: 15; D gene: -; CDR3 protein: CASSYDSVSNQPQHF; CDR3 DNA: TGTGCCAGCAGTTACGATTCCGTTAGCAATCAGCCCCAGCATTTT
clone size: -; J gene: TRBJ1-1; V gene: TRBV6-5; CDR3 length: 13; D gene: -; CDR3 protein: CASIPAWDTEAFF; CDR3 DNA: TGTGCCAGCATCCCTGCTTGGGACACTGAAGCTTTCTTT
clone size: -; J gene: TRBJ2-5; V gene: TRBV6-5; CDR3 length: 15; D gene: TRBD2; CDR3 protein: CASRRSGDPQETQYF; CDR3 DNA: TGTGCCAGCAGACGTAGCGGGGACCCTCAAGAGACCCAGTACTTC
clone size: -; J gene: TRBJ2-3; V gene: TRBV4-1; CDR3 length: 18; D gene: TRBD2; CDR3 protein: CASSQESGEHQSTDTQYF; CDR3 DNA: TGCGCCAGCAGCCAAGAAAGCGGGGAGCACCAGAGCACAGATACGCAGTATTTT
clone size: -; J gene: TRBJ2-4; V gene: TRBV29-1; CDR3 length: 15; D gene: TRBD2; CDR3 protein: CSVETKRLAGGLQYF; CDR3 DNA: TGCAGCGTTGAAACTAAGAGACTAGCGGGGGGGCTGCAGTACTTC